This T cell receptor beta chain was obtained from a study of T-cell reconstitution after alpha-beta-depleted transplantation in children listed by TCRdb under 2016. Some background on the complete study: The study quantitatively tracked T-cell immune reconstitution after TCRalphabeta/CD19-depleted allogeneic hematopoietic cell transplantation in children using TCR repertoire profiling. Here is what the overall study found, with its caveats: About two months after transplant, the apparently early recovery of alphabetaT-cell counts reportedly depended on just several hundred clones that had expanded rapidly and came from non-depleted graft cells. The frequencies of hyperexpanded clones fell over the following months, and after one year, T-cell counts and TCRbeta diversity were mostly attributed to newly produced T cells. The high TCRbeta diversity at day 60 in some patients was ascribed to recipient T cells and intrathymic progenitors that had survived conditioning.

The germline V and J ends show losses of 6 bases and 4 bases respectively, and no gene match explains 9 bases of the junction. For CDR1 and CDR2, the germline V gene lists SQVTM and ANQGSEA. The CDR3 starts with the cysteine, ends with the phenylalanine, and has 13 residues. Left in the record is the CDR3 DNA by itself, 39 bases read in frame from the first base. Libraries were made using PCR. Sequencing took place on an Illumina HiSeq 2500. To normalize quantification of the TCRbeta repertoire, the TCR libraries were built with molecular barcoding that relied on unique molecular identifiers. TCRdb redid the processing of the public reads, applying fastp at Q25 and MiXCR, and retained in-frame beta chains. Each entry is one CDR3 protein sequence, shown with its most common DNA and genes. This sample lists 440,000 or so distinct CDR3 sequences; about 40% were detected once. The biggest ten clones account for approximately 25% of the sample.

A remark on this clonotype: Its antigen is unknown. The record has no base qualities; no much larger clone is one base away.

Sample treatment or condition, as interpreted from the label and publication: allogeneic hematopoietic cell transplantation with graft depleted of TCRalphabeta T cells and CD19 B cells. TCRalphabeta/CD19-depleted allogeneic hematopoietic cell grafts were given to the transplant recipients, all of whom were children. The receptor chain draws on TRBV29-1 and TRBJ2-7, and 7 junction bases match TRBD1. This TCR came from a girl aged 2-10 years with aplastic anemia, due to receive a stem cell transplant. The specimen comprised PBMCs, sampled before TCRalphabeta/CD19-depleted stem cell transplant. The nucleotide sequence reads as follows: TGCAGCGTCCTACAGGGGCTTGGGTACGAGCAGTACTTC. Its protein product is CSVLQGLGYEQYF.